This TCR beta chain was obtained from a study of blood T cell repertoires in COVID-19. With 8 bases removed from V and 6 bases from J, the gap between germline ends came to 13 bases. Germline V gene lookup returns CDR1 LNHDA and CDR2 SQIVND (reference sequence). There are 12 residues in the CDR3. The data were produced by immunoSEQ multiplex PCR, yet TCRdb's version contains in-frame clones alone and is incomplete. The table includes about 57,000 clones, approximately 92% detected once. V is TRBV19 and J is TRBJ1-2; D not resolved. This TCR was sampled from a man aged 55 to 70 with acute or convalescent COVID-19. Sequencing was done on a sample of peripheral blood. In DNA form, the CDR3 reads TGTGCCAGTTCCGGGAGTGGGCATGGCTACACCTTC. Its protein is CASSGSGHGYTF.